Listed here are 18 T cell receptor beta chains from one sample, sequenced in a study of CD8+CD57+ T cells in acquired aplastic anemia. Genomic DNA acted as the template from which TCR beta VDJ combination and CDR3 sequence profiling were carried out. TCRdb used MiXCR to reprocess the reads, holding one entry per CDR3 protein. The data show 250,000 to 300,000 distinct CDR3 sequences, around three fifths seen once. Material for sequencing was sorted CD4+, CD8+, or CD8+CD57+ T cells (not recorded which) from PBMCs. These receptors came from a human donor with severe aplastic anemia or a healthy control (not recorded which).

The chain recombines TRBV5-1 with TRBJ2-7; D not certain. The CDR3 is made up of 15 amino acids. From germline, CDR1 is SGHRS and CDR2 YFSETQ. V lost 1 base and J 3 bases, leaving 14 bases between the germline ends. CDR3 DNA sequence: TGCGCCAGCAGCTTGACGTACAGAACACTCTACGAGCAGTACTTC. The encoded protein is CASSLTYRTLYEQYF.

The CDR3 sequence is CSVPGGLNTQFF. CDR3 DNA sequence: TGCAGTGTCCCGGGGGGGCTGAATACGCAGTTCTTC. The gene calls are TRBV20-1 and TRBJ2-1; TRBD2 matches at 8 bases. V lost 7 bases, J lost 12 bases, and 11 bases stayed unmatched. The CDR3 runs to 12 residues. Germline V gene sequence: CDR1 DFQATT, CDR2 SNEGSKA (reference sequence).

V gene TRBV18 combines with J gene TRBJ1-1; the match to TRBD1 covers 9 bases. Germline CDR1 reads KGHSH; CDR2 reads LQKENI. V shed 4 bases and J 1 base; nucleotides not matched to a gene: 4. There are 15 residues in the CDR3. The CDR3 bases are TGTGCCAGCTCACGGATGGGACAGGGGAACACTGAAGCTTTCTTT. Protein sequence: CASSRMGQGNTEAFF.

V and J are TRBV20-1 and TRBJ2-7; D is possibly TRBD1 (5 bases). Trimming stripped 3 bases from V and 6 bases from J, with 12 bases between. Per the germline V gene, CDR1 is DFQATT and CDR2 is SNEGSKA (reference sequence). This CDR3 is 12 amino acids long. This CDR3 reads CSARHGAPEQYF. In nucleotides, the CDR3 is TGCAGTGCTAGGCATGGGGCTCCCGAGCAGTACTTC.

This chain connects TRBV7-3 to TRBJ2-5; D might be TRBD2 (6 bases). Trimming removed 2 bases from V and 5 bases from J, with 12 bases in between. CDR3 length equals 14 residues. Germline V gene data show CDR1 as SGHTA and CDR2 as FQGTGA. As DNA, the CDR3 is TGTGCCAGCAGCTTAGCGGGGATAGGGGAGACCCAGTACTTC. This sequence encodes CASSLAGIGETQYF.

The chain couples TRBV7-9 to TRBJ2-1; 7 positions match TRBD1. The CDR3 has 15 residues. V was pared by 5 bases and J by 2 bases, with 6 bases of the junction left unmatched. Germline CDR1 SEHNR, CDR2 FQNEAQ (reference sequence). In DNA form, the CDR3 reads TGTGCCAGCAGCCCCCGGGACAGTCCCTACAATGAGCAGTTCTTC. This codes for CASSPRDSPYNEQFF.

The chain uses TRBV30 and TRBJ2-7; 12 bases map to TRBD1. The V gene's germline CDR1 is GTSNPN and CDR2 SVGIG (reference sequence). The CDR3 sequence is 16 residues long. The V segment lost 0 bases and the J segment 4 bases; nucleotides outside the gene matches: 7. In nucleotides, the CDR3 is TGTGCCTGGAGTGTTCTACCGGGACAGGGGGCTTACGAGCAGTACTTC. This gives the protein CAWSVLPGQGAYEQYF.

This clonotype was observed many times. One junction end does not reproduce the germline sequence, and a read error may be involved. The gene calls are TRBV5-1 and TRBJ2-1, with D tentatively TRBD1 or TRBD2 (6 bases each). The CDR3 spans 14 residues. The germline V gene has CDR1 SGHRS and CDR2 YFSETQ. The CDR3 sequence: CASTLGRGHGEQFF. The CDR3 DNA reads as TGCGCCAGCACCTTGGGTCGGGGGCATGGCGAGCAGTTCTTC.

The V and J genes are TRBV20-1 and TRBJ2-6; TRBD1 agrees at 8 bases. Germline loops: CDR1 DFQATT, CDR2 SNEGSKA (reference sequence). V gave up 7 bases and J gave up 4 bases; unmatched junction bases: 6. This CDR3 has 14 residues. CDR3 DNA: TGCAGTGGACAGACAGGGGTCGGGGCCAACGTCCTGACTTTC. Translated: CSGQTGVGANVLTF.

This clonotype was observed a few times. CDR3 sequence reads: CASSQDPSYEQYF. The CDR3 DNA sequence: TGTGCCAGCAGCCAGGATCCCTCTTACGAGCAGTACTTC. This chain joins TRBV7-7 and TRBJ2-7; D is uncertain. V was clipped by 5 bases and J by 4 bases, with 12 bases between them. CDR1 and CDR2 from the germline V gene are SSHAT and FNYEAQ (reference sequence). The CDR3 has 13 residues.

The V call is TRBV20-1, the J call TRBJ2-7, with D maybe TRBD1 (5 bases). Germline V gives CDR1 DFQATT, CDR2 SNEGSKA (reference sequence). The germline V and J ends were trimmed by 3 bases and 3 bases, with 21 bases remaining between them. CDR3 length: 16 amino acids. CDR3 sequence reads: CSARGLRARAFYEQYF. DNA for the CDR3: TGCAGTGCTAGGGGCCTCAGGGCCCGGGCGTTCTACGAGCAGTACTTC.

The gene calls are TRBV7-2 and TRBJ1-3, with D unclear. With 3 bases removed from V and 7 bases from J, the gap between germline ends came to 13 bases. Germline CDR1 SGHTA, CDR2 FQGNSA. This CDR3 contains 14 residues. The CDR3 DNA reads TGTGCCAGCAGCTTGGTTGCGAACATGAACACCATATATTTT. Translating it yields CASSLVANMNTIYF.

This clonotype was seen a handful of times. This chain links TRBV7-6 with TRBJ2-7, with 9 bases fitting TRBD1. Germline V gives CDR1 SGHVS, CDR2 FNYEAQ. The length of the CDR3 is 15 residues. J gave up 4 bases and V 5 bases, and 9 bases lay outside the gene matches. The chain's CDR3 is CASSEGGQGIYEQYF. The CDR3 bases are TGTGCCAGCAGCGAGGGCGGACAGGGGATATACGAGCAGTACTTC.

V usage is TRBV5-1 and J usage is TRBJ1-2, with 9 bases that match TRBD1. The CDR3 is 16 residues long. V gave up 0 bases and J gave up 0 bases; unmatched junction bases: 3. CDR1 and CDR2 from the germline V gene are SGHRS and YFSETQ. The CDR3 DNA is TGCGCCAGCAGCTTGGCACAGGGGGCGTCTAACTATGGCTACACCTTC. Protein: CASSLAQGASNYGYTF.

This clonotype has a handful of counts. The V and J genes are TRBV7-9 and TRBJ2-5, with D possibly matching TRBD2 (6 bases). The CDR3 totals 14 residues. Deletions cut 5 bases from V and 1 base from J, with 11 bases between. Germline lookup yields CDR1 SEHNR and CDR2 FQNEAQ (reference sequence). The CDR3 reads CASSQGGIQETQYF. The CDR3 DNA sequence: TGTGCCAGCAGCCAGGGAGGTATCCAAGAGACCCAGTACTTC.

The chain employs TRBV29-1 and TRBJ1-2; D is ambiguous. Germline loops: CDR1 SQVTM, CDR2 ANQGSEA. V gave up 6 bases and J gave up 5 bases, with 10 bases separating them. This CDR3 is 11 amino acids long. The CDR3 DNA sequence: TGCAGCGTCCTGACGGATTATGGCTACACCTTC. This codes for CSVLTDYGYTF.

This clonotype was seen repeatedly, ten times or more. The chain uses TRBV9 and TRBJ1-2; the D gene is possibly TRBD1 (5 bases). The V end was cut by 0 bases, the J end by 8 bases, with 11 bases between. The CDR3 contains 13 residues. From germline, CDR1 is SGDLS and CDR2 YYNGEE. The CDR3 loop is CASSVEAGIGYTF. DNA for the CDR3: TGTGCCAGCAGCGTAGAAGCAGGGATCGGCTACACCTTC.

The V and J genes are TRBV12-3 or TRBV12-4 and TRBJ2-3; 7 nucleotides match TRBD2. The CDR3 is 11 amino acids. V shed 10 bases, J shed 6 bases, and the junction held 4 bases outside the gene matches. CDR3 region: CAISGSDTQYF. CDR3 nucleotides: TGTGCCATTAGCGGGTCCGATACGCAGTATTTT.